This T cell receptor beta chain was observed in a study of blood T cell repertoires in COVID-19. The overall study: The United States, Italy and Spain supplied acute and convalescent COVID-19 samples. Sample material is recorded as cDNA or gDNA derived from T cells, B-cell-depleted T cells, or PBMCs.

As processed by the authors: It was from reference gene primer amplification that nucleated cell counts were estimated. Profiled with immunoSEQ multiplex PCR; TCRdb holds only in-frame clones, not every one. D and trimming come from the DNA, and the V and J calls and clone size come from that table. The sample shows about 77,000 clones, 80% of them seen only once. The CDR3 contains 15 residues. The V gene's germline CDR1 is SGHVS and CDR2 FQNEAQ. J was trimmed by 2 bases and V by 4 bases; bases with no gene match: 6. Sequenced input: peripheral blood. This TCR was recovered from a woman between 70 and 85 years old with acute or convalescent COVID-19. The rearrangement uses TRBV7-8 and TRBJ2-7, with 9 bases aligning to TRBD1. The CDR3 here is CASSWPGQGTYEQYF. The CDR3 DNA reads as TGTGCCAGCAGCTGGCCGGGACAGGGAACCTACGAGCAGTACTTC.